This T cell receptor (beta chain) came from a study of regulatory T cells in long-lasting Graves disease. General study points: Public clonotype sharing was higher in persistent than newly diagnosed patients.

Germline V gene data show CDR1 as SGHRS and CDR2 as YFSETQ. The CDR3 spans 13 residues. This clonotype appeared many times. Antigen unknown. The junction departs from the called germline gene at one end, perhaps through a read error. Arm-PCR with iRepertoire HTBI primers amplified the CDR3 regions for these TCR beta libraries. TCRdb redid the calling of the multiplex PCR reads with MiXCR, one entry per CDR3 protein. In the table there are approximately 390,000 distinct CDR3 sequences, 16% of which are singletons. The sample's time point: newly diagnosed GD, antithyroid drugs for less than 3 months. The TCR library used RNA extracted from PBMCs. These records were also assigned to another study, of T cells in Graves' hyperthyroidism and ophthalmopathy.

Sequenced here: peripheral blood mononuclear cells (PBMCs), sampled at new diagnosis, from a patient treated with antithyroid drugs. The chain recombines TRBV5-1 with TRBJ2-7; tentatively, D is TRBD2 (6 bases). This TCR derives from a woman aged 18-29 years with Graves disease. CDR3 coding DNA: TGTGCCAGCAGCTTGATCGGGAGTTACGAGCAGTACTTC. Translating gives CASSLIGSYEQYF.